This is a list of T cell receptor beta chains from one sample in a study of T cells in Graves' hyperthyroidism and ophthalmopathy. TCRdb re-called the multiplex PCR reads with MiXCR, one entry per CDR3 protein. Here the sample spans hundreds of thousands of distinct CDR3 sequences, roughly 14% being singletons. The sample was blood. These receptors were obtained from a woman aged 18-29 years with Graves' hyperthyroidism. The CDR3 runs from the conserved cysteine through the conserved F or W. D genes are given only for firm matches. Size is omitted from some rows. Given values are once, few, many or a class for expanded clones.

D: -
size: -
V: TRBV4-2
length: 16
J: TRBJ1-6
DNA: TGTGCCAGCAGCCTGACAGCGAGCTCCTATAATTCACCCCTCCACTTT
CDR3: CASSLTASSYNSPLHF

D: -
size: -
V: TRBV7-8
length: 15
J: TRBJ1-6
DNA: TGTGCCAGCAGCTTAACAACCGCTTATAATTCACCCCTCCACTTT
CDR3: CASSLTTAYNSPLHF

D: -
size: few
V: TRBV5-5
length: 14
J: TRBJ1-2
DNA: TGTGCCAGCAGCCGCGGGACACAGAAATATGGCTACACCTTC
CDR3: CASSRGTQKYGYTF

D: -
size: many
V: TRBV7-2
length: 14
J: TRBJ2-5
DNA: TGTGCCAGCAGCTTAAGACTGGTCCTTGAGACCCAGTACTTC
CDR3: CASSLRLVLETQYF

D: -
size: few
V: TRBV11-3
length: 13
J: TRBJ2-7
DNA: TGTGCCAGCAGCTTTCGGGTGACCTACGAGCAGTACTTC
CDR3: CASSFRVTYEQYF

D: -
size: many
V: TRBV11-2
length: 11
J: TRBJ2-3
DNA: TGTGCCAGCAGGATCGCAGATACGCAGTATTTT
CDR3: CASRIADTQYF

D: -
size: -
V: TRBV5-4
length: 13
J: TRBJ2-7
DNA: TGTGCCAGCAGCCTGCGCGGGGTTGGAGAGCAGTACTTC
CDR3: CASSLRGVGEQYF

D: -
size: few
V: TRBV6-1
length: 16
J: TRBJ2-7
DNA: TGTGCCAGCAGTGAAATTTGGGGGATCTCCGCCTACGAGCAGTACTTC
CDR3: CASSEIWGISAYEQYF

D: -
size: few
V: TRBV5-1
length: 15
J: TRBJ1-2
DNA: TGCGCCAGCAGCCCCCAGACAGGAACTAACTATGGCTACACCTTC
CDR3: CASSPQTGTNYGYTF

D: TRBD1
size: many
V: TRBV11-2
length: 16
J: TRBJ2-7
DNA: TGTGCCAGCAGCTTAGAAGCCGGGACAGGGGGCTACGAGCAGTACTTC
CDR3: CASSLEAGTGGYEQYF

D: -
size: few
V: TRBV6-6
length: 15
J: TRBJ1-3
DNA: TGTGCCAGCAGTTACTCGAAACGCCATCCCAACACCATATATTTT
CDR3: CASSYSKRHPNTIYF

D: -
size: -
V: TRBV6-1
length: 15
J: TRBJ2-3
DNA: TGTGCCAGCCTCCAGGAGGGATGGGGCACAGATACGCAGTATTTT
CDR3: CASLQEGWGTDTQYF

D: -
size: many
V: TRBV11-2
length: 15
J: TRBJ1-2
DNA: TGTGCCAGCAGCTTAGTGGCCCGAATTAACTATGGCTACACCTTC
CDR3: CASSLVARINYGYTF

D: -
size: -
V: TRBV29-1
length: 10
J: TRBJ1-1
DNA: TGCAGCGTGCAGAACACTGAAGCTTTCTTT
CDR3: CSVQNTEAFF

D: TRBD2
size: few
V: TRBV11-2
length: 15
J: TRBJ2-4
DNA: TGTGCCAGCCGGGGACTAGCGAGTGCCAAAAACATTCAGTACTTC
CDR3: CASRGLASAKNIQYF

D: -
size: few
V: TRBV15
length: 14
J: TRBJ2-5
DNA: TGTGCCACCAGCGGGGGAGGGGGGAAAGAGACCCAGTACTTC
CDR3: CATSGGGGKETQYF

D: -
size: -
V: TRBV29-1
length: 12
J: TRBJ2-3
DNA: TGCAGCGTTGATCCACAGGCGAGTACGCAGTATTTT
CDR3: CSVDPQASTQYF

D: -
size: few
V: TRBV15
length: 16
J: TRBJ1-5
DNA: TGTGCCACCAGCAAATCTGAGGGAGTACTTAATCAGCCCCAGCATTTT
CDR3: CATSKSEGVLNQPQHF

D: TRBD2
size: many
V: TRBV6-1
length: 16
J: TRBJ2-4
DNA: TGTGCCAGCAGTCAACTAGCGGGAGGGCCCAAAAACATTCAGTACTTC
CDR3: CASSQLAGGPKNIQYF

D: -
size: -
V: TRBV7-2
length: 13
J: TRBJ1-2
DNA: TGTGCCAGCAGCTGGGACCGTAACTATGGCTACACCTTC
CDR3: CASSWDRNYGYTF

D: TRBD1
size: -
V: TRBV7-9
length: 16
J: TRBJ2-7
DNA: TGTGCCAGCAGCTTAGGTGCCGGGACAGGGGTCTACGAGCAGTACTTC
CDR3: CASSLGAGTGVYEQYF

D: -
size: few
V: TRBV3-1
length: 12
J: TRBJ2-7
DNA: TGTGCCAGCAGCCACGGGTCAAATAAGCAGTACTTC
CDR3: CASSHGSNKQYF

D: -
size: many
V: TRBV28
length: 13
J: TRBJ1-3
DNA: TGTGCCAGCAGTTTCAGGGGAGGAAACACCATATATTTT
CDR3: CASSFRGGNTIYF

D: -
size: many
V: TRBV11-3
length: 12
J: TRBJ2-7
DNA: TGTGCCAGCAGCTTGGGACCCCGAGAGCAGTACTTC
CDR3: CASSLGPREQYF